This TCR beta chain was observed in a study of blood T cells in healthy people across ages. The CDR3 length is 14 residues. Germline CDR1 and CDR2: SGHTA and FQGNSA. With 4 bases removed from V and 6 bases from J, the gap between germline ends came to 14 bases. Primed by a sample-barcoded 5' primer and a J-beta primer mix, a second PCR proceeded for roughly 6 to 12 cycles. TCRdb recomputed calls from the 5' RACE reads with MiXCR, one row per CDR3 protein. The sample consists of roughly 800,000 distinct CDR3 sequences, 20% to 25% of them appearing once. This clonotype showed up just a few times. This sample also belongs to another study, concerning T cells of mothers and their children.

The V gene is TRBV7-2, the J gene TRBJ2-3; D gene ambiguous. Sequenced input: blood. The receptor's source is a boy between 10 and 17 years old in good health. The CDR3 spells CASSSRPDVDTQYF. The CDR3, as DNA: TGTGCCAGCAGCTCCAGACCTGATGTGGATACGCAGTATTTT.